Listed here are 29 T cell receptor beta chains from one sample, sequenced in a study of regulatory T cells in long-lasting Graves disease. Specified time point: persistent/refractory GD, antithyroid drugs over 5 years with positive TRAb. Extracted RNA from PBMCs served as the source of the TCR library. HTBI primers from iRepertoire and Arm-PCR of CDR3 regions yielded the TCR beta libraries. TCRdb itself ran the multiplex PCR reads through MiXCR, one entry per CDR3 protein. The repertoire includes approximately 380,000 distinct CDR3 sequences, 20% of them detected once, and about a fifth sits in the top ten. The source material was peripheral blood mononuclear cells (PBMCs), sampled when the disease was refractory, from a patient treated with antithyroid drugs. The receptors stem from a female donor with Graves disease.

This clonotype was detected only a few times. This rearrangement joins TRBV29-1 to TRBJ1-3; the D is unclear. The CDR3 covers 12 residues. Trimming removed 4 bases from V and 6 bases from J, with 10 bases in between. CDR1 and CDR2 (germline): SQVTM, ANQGSEA. Written as DNA, the CDR3 is TGCAGCGTTGCAGATTTAGCAAACACCATATATTTT. Its protein product is CSVADLANTIYF.

V gene TRBV18 combines with J gene TRBJ1-1; D is perhaps TRBD1 (5 bases). CDR3 length: 14 residues. V was trimmed by 0 bases and J by 5 bases, leaving 10 bases between them. Germline-derived CDR1 and CDR2 are KGHSH and LQKENI. CDR3 residues: CASSPPGPGTEAFF. The CDR3, as DNA: TGTGCCAGCTCACCACCGGGGCCTGGGACTGAAGCTTTCTTT.

This chain connects TRBV27 to TRBJ2-3; 13 nucleotides agree with TRBD2. The CDR3 is made up of 18 amino acids. The junction had 12 bases not matched to a gene; V was cut back by 4 bases and J by 5 bases. Germline CDR1 is MNHEY and CDR2 is SMNVEV (reference sequence). CDR3 region: CASSSFPGLAGQVDTQYF. The DNA for the CDR3 is TGTGCCAGCAGTTCCTTCCCGGGACTAGCGGGACAGGTAGATACGCAGTATTTT.

The rearrangement joins TRBV13 to TRBJ1-2; weak D call: TRBD1 (6 bases). The CDR3 spans 12 residues. Trimming cost V 3 bases and J 6 bases, with 8 bases left between them. Per the germline V gene, CDR1 is PRHDT and CDR2 is FYEKMQ (reference sequence). The CDR3 DNA is TGTGCCAGCAGCTTGGGGGCCCATGGCTACACCTTC. Protein sequence: CASSLGAHGYTF. The full variable domain, rest sourced from reference TRBV13 and TRBJ1-2, is AAGVIQSPRHLIKEKRETATLKCYPIPRHDTVYWYQQGPGQDPQFLISFYEKMQSDKGSIPDRFSAQQFSDYHSELNMSSLELGDSALYFCASSLGAHGYTFGSGTRLTVV.

This clonotype has a handful of counts. This CDR3 is CASSSRPQGTGELFF. The CDR3 region has the DNA TGCGCCAGCAGCTCCCGGCCCCAGGGAACCGGGGAGCTGTTTTTT. The V gene is TRBV5-1, the J gene TRBJ2-2; D is perhaps TRBD1 (5 bases). Germline CDR1 SGHRS, CDR2 YFSETQ. The CDR3 is 15 residues long. V lost 3 bases, J lost 5 bases, and 14 bases lay in between.

This clonotype occurred many times. The V gene is TRBV6-1, the J gene TRBJ1-2; 10 bases fit TRBD1. J was trimmed by 8 bases and V by 5 bases; bases with no gene match: 14. This CDR3 region has 16 residues. CDR1 is MNHNS, CDR2 SASEGT, per germline. CDR3 sequence reads: CASSPGTGATSTGYTF. The DNA of the CDR3 is TGTGCCAGCAGTCCCGGGACAGGGGCCACGTCTACGGGCTACACCTTC.

In this sample, this clonotype turned up many times. The chain carries TRBV5-5 and TRBJ2-5, with 9 positions matching TRBD1. With V trimmed by 4 bases and J by 2 bases, 9 bases remained unmatched. Germline loops: CDR1 SGHKS, CDR2 YYEKEE (reference sequence). The CDR3 contains 16 residues. The CDR3 loop is CASSRPPGTGQETQYF. The DNA for the CDR3 is TGTGCCAGCAGCCGACCGCCCGGGACAGGGCAAGAGACCCAGTACTTC.

The chain couples TRBV5-1 to TRBJ2-3; 9 bases fit TRBD2. The CDR3 has 14 amino acids. With V trimmed by 5 bases and J by 6 bases, 7 bases remained unmatched. The germline V gene encodes CDR1 SGHRS and CDR2 YFSETQ. CDR3 in amino acids: CASSRAGGRDTQYF. CDR3 sequence (DNA): TGCGCCAGCAGTCGAGCGGGAGGTCGGGATACGCAGTATTTT. Drawing the rest from reference TRBV5-1 and TRBJ2-3, the complete variable domain is KAGVTQTPRYLIKTRGQQVTLSCSPISGHRSVSWYQQTPGQGLQFLFEYFSETQRNKGNFPGRFSGRQFSNSRSEMNVSTLELGDSALYLCASSRAGGRDTQYFGPGTRLTVL.

The J gene is TRBJ1-2, the V gene TRBV9, with D unresolved. Germline V gene lookup returns CDR1 SGDLS and CDR2 YYNGEE. This CDR3 region has 13 residues. The V end lost 4 bases, the J end lost 1 base, and 8 bases lay between the germline ends. In DNA form, the CDR3 reads TGTGCCAGCAGCTCCCCCCTTAACTATGGCTACACCTTC. Protein: CASSSPLNYGYTF.

This clonotype was detected many times. V is TRBV6-5 and J is TRBJ1-6; D gene uncertain. Germline lookup yields CDR1 MNHEY and CDR2 SVGAGI. The CDR3 length is 14 residues. Trimming shortened V by 2 bases and J by 8 bases, and 10 bases separated the two germline ends. The CDR3 reads CASSYRAGDSPLHF. CDR3 DNA sequence: TGTGCCAGCAGTTACAGGGCCGGGGATTCACCCCTCCACTTT.

This clonotype was observed many times. The chain links TRBV6-2 or TRBV6-3 to TRBJ2-6; perhaps TRBD1 as D (6 bases). In germline, CDR1 is MNHEY, CDR2 SVGEGT. The V and J ends lost 4 bases and 0 bases respectively, with 10 bases between them. The CDR3 runs 16 residues. The CDR3 coding sequence is TGTGCCAGCAGTTCCTACAGGGTCTCTGGGGCCAACGTCCTGACTTTC. Protein product: CASSSYRVSGANVLTF.

This clonotype was detected only a few times. The chain joins TRBV7-8 to TRBJ2-2, with D maybe TRBD1 (6 bases). CDR3 length: 16 amino acids. V shed 3 bases and J shed 2 bases, with 13 bases lying between them. CDR1 is SGHVS, CDR2 FQNEAQ, per germline. The CDR3 DNA reads as TGTGCCAGCAGCTTGGGGGCAGGGGAAAACACCGGGGAGCTGTTTTTT. Its translation is CASSLGAGENTGELFF.

This sequence joins TRBV5-1 and TRBJ1-2; unclear D gene. Germline V gene sequence: CDR1 SGHRS, CDR2 YFSETQ. The CDR3 totals 13 residues. V gave up 0 bases and J gave up 4 bases, with 7 bases separating them. Here the CDR3 DNA reads TGCGCCAGCAGCTTGGATGCCGCCTATGGCTACACCTTC. It codes for CASSLDAAYGYTF.

This clonotype was detected many times. The genes are TRBV12-3 or TRBV12-4 and TRBJ2-7, with unresolved D. The germline V and J ends were trimmed by 2 bases and 5 bases, with 7 bases remaining between them. This CDR3 has 12 amino acids. The CDR3 nucleotides read TGTGCCAGCAGTTTAACCAGGCACGAGCAGTACTTC. Its translation: CASSLTRHEQYF.

The chain has TRBV5-6 and TRBJ2-4; tentative D call: TRBD1 (6 bases). The CDR3 is made up of 18 amino acids. Germline V CDR1 and CDR2: SGHDT, YYEEEE. With 4 bases removed from V and 4 bases from J, the gap between germline ends came to 24 bases. The CDR3 DNA follows: TGTGCCAGCAGCATTCTTGGGGCCGGGACCAGGGGAAAAAACATTCAGTACTTC. This encodes CASSILGAGTRGKNIQYF.

This clonotype was detected many times. The V and J genes are TRBV6-2 or TRBV6-3 and TRBJ2-5; D gene unclear. V lost 6 bases to trimming and J lost 5 bases, with 13 bases between them. This CDR3 is 13 amino acids long. Germline V gives CDR1 MNHEY, CDR2 SVGEGT. This CDR3 reads CASRPLPPETQYF. The CDR3 coding sequence is TGTGCCAGCAGACCCCTCCCCCCCGAGACCCAGTACTTC.

CDR3 DNA: TGTGCCTGGGGGGACGGAGTCTCCTACGAGCAGTACTTC. Amino acids: CAWGDGVSYEQYF. This chain links TRBV30 with TRBJ2-7; tentatively, D is TRBD1 or TRBD2 (5 bases each). CDR1 and CDR2 from the germline V gene are GTSNPN and SVGIG (reference sequence). V was pared by 5 bases and J by 0 bases, with 11 bases between. The CDR3 runs to 13 residues.

This clonotype was seen only once. An end of the junction differs from the germline gene, which may be a read error. This chain links TRBV15 with TRBJ1-5, with 8 bases identical to TRBD1. From germline, CDR1 is LNHNV and CDR2 YYDKDF (reference sequence). The CDR3 has 15 amino acids. CDR3 nucleotides: TGTGCCATCAGCAGTGACAGGGGAGGCAATCAGCCCCAGCATTTT. Translated: CAISSDRGGNQPQHF. Drawing the rest from reference TRBV15 and TRBJ1-5, the complete variable domain is DAMVIQNPRYQVTQFGKPVTLSCSQTLNHNVMYWYQQKSSQAPKLLFHYYDKDFNNEADTPDNFQSRRPNTSFCFLDIRSPGLGDTAMYLCAISSDRGGNQPQHFGDGTRLSIL.

The chain joins TRBV9 to TRBJ1-4; D gene uncertain. Trimming took off 0 bases at V and 7 bases at J, with 19 bases between the two ends. The CDR3 runs 17 residues. CDR1 SGDLS and CDR2 YYNGEE come from the germline V gene. The chain's CDR3 is CASSVVREGGRSEKLFF. The CDR3 DNA is TGTGCCAGCAGCGTAGTACGGGAAGGAGGGCGGAGTGAAAAACTGTTTTTT.

This clonotype was detected ten times or more. The rearrangement joins TRBV28 to TRBJ2-7; TRBD1 matches at 8 bases. Germline trimming cut 4 bases from V and 0 bases from J; bases unmatched to any gene: 5. Germline CDR1 MDHEN, CDR2 SYDVKM. The CDR3 consists of 15 residues. The CDR3 protein is CASSSADRGSYEQYF. In DNA form, the CDR3 reads TGTGCCAGCAGTTCTGCCGACAGGGGCTCCTACGAGCAGTACTTC.

The V and J genes are TRBV20-1 and TRBJ2-4; TRBD1 agrees at 10 bases. Germline V gene sequence: CDR1 DFQATT, CDR2 SNEGSKA (reference sequence). With V trimmed by 3 bases and J by 2 bases, 13 bases remained unmatched. The CDR3 consists of 18 residues. In DNA, the CDR3 is TGCAGTGCTAGCACACTCCGCCTGGGACAGGGGTCCAAAAACATTCAGTACTTC. Translating it yields CSASTLRLGQGSKNIQYF.

This clonotype was counted many times. This sequence joins TRBV7-8 and TRBJ1-5; possibly TRBD1 for D (5 bases). CDR1 SGHVS and CDR2 FQNEAQ come from the germline V gene. V gave up 1 base and J gave up 6 bases, with 10 bases separating them. The CDR3 runs to 14 residues. The CDR3 nucleotides are TGTGCCAGCAGCTTAGGGGGGTGGGGTCAGCCCCAGCATTTT. Protein sequence: CASSLGGWGQPQHF.

The chain employs TRBV5-5 and TRBJ2-7; 9 nucleotides match TRBD2. Germline CDR1 is SGHKS and CDR2 is YYEKEE (reference sequence). Germline trimming cut 2 bases from V and 4 bases from J; bases unmatched to any gene: 7. The CDR3 length is 15 residues. CDR3 nucleotides: TGTGCCAGCAGCTTTCTTCCTAGCGGGAATTACGAGCAGTACTTC. Its protein is CASSFLPSGNYEQYF.

In this sample, this clonotype turned up many times. V gene TRBV2 combines with J gene TRBJ2-5, with no clear D. Germline lookup yields CDR1 SNHLY and CDR2 FYNNEI. This CDR3 contains 14 residues. The V end was cut by 2 bases, the J end by 3 bases, with 10 bases between. The CDR3 DNA sequence: TGTGCCAGCAGTGAATTGGTCGTGAAAGAGACCCAGTACTTC. Translated, it gives CASSELVVKETQYF.

This clonotype was counted at least ten times. V is TRBV12-3 or TRBV12-4 and J is TRBJ2-7; D is perhaps TRBD1 (5 bases). The CDR3 extends over 14 amino acids. V was trimmed by 0 bases and J by 5 bases, leaving 11 bases between them. CDR3 loop: CASSLAGAIHEQYF. The DNA for the CDR3 is TGTGCCAGCAGTTTAGCAGGGGCCATCCACGAGCAGTACTTC.

The rearrangement links TRBV10-3 to TRBJ2-1, with D maybe TRBD2 (6 bases). The length of the CDR3 is 15 residues. From germline, CDR1 is ENHRY and CDR2 SYGVKD. The V end lost 0 bases, the J end lost 4 bases, and 10 bases lay between the germline ends. The CDR3 DNA reads TGTGCCATCAGTGAGTCACTGGGGACTTACAATGAGCAGTTCTTC. Its protein product is CAISESLGTYNEQFF.

This clonotype appeared a few times. The chain combines TRBV29-1 with TRBJ2-2; D not resolved. Looked up from germline, CDR1 is SQVTM and CDR2 is ANQGSEA. Trimming cost V 4 bases and J 0 bases, with 6 bases left between them. CDR3 length: 13 amino acids. The CDR3 coding sequence is TGCAGCGTTGGGGCCACGAACACCGGGGAGCTGTTTTTT. Protein: CSVGATNTGELFF.

This clonotype occurred many times. V gene TRBV12-3 or TRBV12-4 combines with J gene TRBJ2-5; TRBD1 matches at 7 bases. V gave up 6 bases and J gave up 5 bases; unmatched junction bases: 12. The CDR3 runs to 15 residues. The chain's CDR3 is CASSYQQGRGETQYF. CDR3 bases: TGTGCCAGCAGCTATCAACAGGGGAGAGGGGAGACCCAGTACTTC.

This clonotype was recorded a few times. The chain couples TRBV7-9 to TRBJ2-2; no firm D call. The CDR3 consists of 13 residues. Germline V gives CDR1 SEHNR, CDR2 FQNEAQ (reference sequence). The V end was cut by 2 bases, the J end by 8 bases, with 9 bases between. CDR3 sequence reads: CASSLSSLGELFF. CDR3 bases: TGTGCCAGCAGCTTATCTTCGTTGGGGGAGCTGTTTTTT.